The present T cell receptor (beta chain) was sequenced within a study of blood T cell repertoires in COVID-19. In the study overall: T cells, B-cell-depleted T cells, or PBMCs provided the cDNA or gDNA that served as material.

The V gene lost 5 bases and the J gene lost 2 bases, with 11 bases spanning the gap. The CDR3 length is 14 residues. CDR1 SGHNT and CDR2 YENEEA come from the germline V gene. The assay was immunoSEQ multiplex PCR, and TCRdb's table has in-frame clones only and misses some. The sample lists just over 300,000 clones; roughly 89% were seen once. Those who participated ranged in age from about 18 to 89 years and resided in 20 to 25 US areas. Self-reported history from a screening survey and questionnaire set each donor's cohort. Donors in Cohort 3 counted as recovered after two negative PCRs, clearance, or symptom resolution.

This clonotype originated in a woman aged 18-29 years who had recovered from COVID-19. Sequencing was carried out using PBMCs or T cells enriched from blood (not recorded which). V and J are TRBV11-3 and TRBJ2-3; a possible D gene is TRBD1 (5 bases). In DNA, the CDR3 is TGTGCCAGCAGCCACCGACAGCCCACAGATACGCAGTATTTT. Its protein product is CASSHRQPTDTQYF.